The entry below describes one T cell receptor beta chain. These data come from a study of cytomegalovirus exposure and HLA in healthy donors. Trimming took 2 bases from V and 3 from J, leaving 13 bases between them. The CDR3 consists of 15 residues. Per germline, CDR1 ENHRY and CDR2 SYGVKD. Clones were sequenced by immunoSEQ multiplex PCR, and TCRdb holds only the in-frame ones, with some missing. This sample has 200,000 or so clones, with 75% to 90% found just once. Sequences were obtained from PBMCs. V is TRBV10-3 and J is TRBJ1-1; maybe TRBD1 (5 bases). This TCR was recovered from a man younger than 35 in good health and CMV-seropositive. The CDR3 loop is CAISEGGEYDTEAFF. Written as DNA, the CDR3 is TGTGCCATCAGTGAGGGGGGGGAGTACGACACTGAAGCTTTCTTT.